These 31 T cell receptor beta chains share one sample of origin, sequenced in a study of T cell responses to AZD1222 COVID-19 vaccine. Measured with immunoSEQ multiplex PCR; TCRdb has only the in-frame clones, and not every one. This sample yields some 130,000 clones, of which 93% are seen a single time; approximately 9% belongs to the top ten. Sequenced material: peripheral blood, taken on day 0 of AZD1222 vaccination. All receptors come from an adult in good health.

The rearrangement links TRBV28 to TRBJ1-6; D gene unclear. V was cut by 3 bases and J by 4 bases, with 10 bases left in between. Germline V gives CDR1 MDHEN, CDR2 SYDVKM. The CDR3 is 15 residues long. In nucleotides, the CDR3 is TGTGCCAGCAGTTTCGGATACAGATATAATTCACCCCTCCACTTT. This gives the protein CASSFGYRYNSPLHF.

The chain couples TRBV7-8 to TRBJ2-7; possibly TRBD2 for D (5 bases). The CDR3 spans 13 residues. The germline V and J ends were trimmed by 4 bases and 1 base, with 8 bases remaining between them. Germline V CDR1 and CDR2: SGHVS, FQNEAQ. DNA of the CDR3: TGTGCCAGCAGCTCGGACTGGTCCTACGAGCAGTACTTC. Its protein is CASSSDWSYEQYF.

CDR3 bases: TGTGCCAGCAGTGACTACCTGCCCGGGCGGGCGGCACCCCGGGGCTACACCTTC. It specifies CASSDYLPGRAAPRGYTF. V gene TRBV2 combines with J gene TRBJ1-2; the D is unclear. Trimming pared 3 bases from V and 8 bases from J, leaving 28 bases between. Germline CDR1 SNHLY, CDR2 FYNNEI. There are 18 residues in the CDR3.

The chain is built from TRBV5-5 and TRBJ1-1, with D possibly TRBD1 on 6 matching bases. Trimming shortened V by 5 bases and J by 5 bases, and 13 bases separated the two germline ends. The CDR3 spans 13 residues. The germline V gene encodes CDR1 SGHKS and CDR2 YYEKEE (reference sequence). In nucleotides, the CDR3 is TGTGCCAGCAGTTCAGGGGTCGAAACTGAAGCTTTCTTT. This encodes CASSSGVETEAFF.

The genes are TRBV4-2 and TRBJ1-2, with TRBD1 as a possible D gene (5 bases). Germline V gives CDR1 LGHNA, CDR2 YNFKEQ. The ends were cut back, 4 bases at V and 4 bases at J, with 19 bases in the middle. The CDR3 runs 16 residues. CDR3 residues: CASSRDGTVDTYGYTF. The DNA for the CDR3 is TGTGCCAGCAGCCGTGATGGGACTGTGGATACCTATGGCTACACCTTC.

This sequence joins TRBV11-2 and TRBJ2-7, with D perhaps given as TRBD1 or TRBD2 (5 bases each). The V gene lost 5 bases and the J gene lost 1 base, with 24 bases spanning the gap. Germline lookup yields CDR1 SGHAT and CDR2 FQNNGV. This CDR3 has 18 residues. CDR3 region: CASSPVGRERGRSYEQYF. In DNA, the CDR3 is TGTGCCAGCAGCCCGGTCGGCAGGGAGAGGGGTAGGTCCTACGAGCAGTACTTC.

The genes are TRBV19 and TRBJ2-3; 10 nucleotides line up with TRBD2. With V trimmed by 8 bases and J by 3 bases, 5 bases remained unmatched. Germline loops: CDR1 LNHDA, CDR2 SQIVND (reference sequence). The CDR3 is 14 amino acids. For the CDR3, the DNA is TGTGCCAGTTCGGGACTAGCGCCTACAGATACGCAGTATTTT. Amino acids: CASSGLAPTDTQYF.

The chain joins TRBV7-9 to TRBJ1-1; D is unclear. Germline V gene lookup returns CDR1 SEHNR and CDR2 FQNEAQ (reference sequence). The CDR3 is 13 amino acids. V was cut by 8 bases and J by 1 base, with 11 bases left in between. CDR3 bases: TGTGCCAGCGGGCCGTTTGAGAACACTGAAGCTTTCTTT. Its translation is CASGPFENTEAFF.

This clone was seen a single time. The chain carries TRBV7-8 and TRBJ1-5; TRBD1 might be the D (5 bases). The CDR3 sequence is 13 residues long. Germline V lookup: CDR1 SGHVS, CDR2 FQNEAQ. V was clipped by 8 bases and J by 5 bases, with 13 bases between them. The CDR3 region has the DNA TGTGCCAGCGCCCGACAAGGGGATCAGCCCCAGCATTTT. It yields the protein CASARQGDQPQHF.

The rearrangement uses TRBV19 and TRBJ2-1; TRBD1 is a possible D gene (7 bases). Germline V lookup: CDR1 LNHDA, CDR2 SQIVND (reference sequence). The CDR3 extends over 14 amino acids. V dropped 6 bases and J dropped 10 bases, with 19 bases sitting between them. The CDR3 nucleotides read TGTGCCAGTAGGCTGGGGGGTTCAGGGGGAGAGCAGTTCTTC. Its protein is CASRLGGSGGEQFF.

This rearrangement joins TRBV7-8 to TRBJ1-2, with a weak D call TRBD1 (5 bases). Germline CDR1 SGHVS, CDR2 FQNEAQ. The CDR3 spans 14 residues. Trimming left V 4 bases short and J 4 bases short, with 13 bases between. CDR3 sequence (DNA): TGTGCCAGCAGCTACGTGGGGGTGGGCTATGGCTACACCTTC. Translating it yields CASSYVGVGYGYTF.

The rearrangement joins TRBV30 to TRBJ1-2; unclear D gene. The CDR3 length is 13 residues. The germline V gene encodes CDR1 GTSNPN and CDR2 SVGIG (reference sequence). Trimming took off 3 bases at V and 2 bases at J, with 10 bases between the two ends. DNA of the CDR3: TGTGCCTGGAGCAAAACAGCAAACTATGGCTACACCTTC. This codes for CAWSKTANYGYTF.

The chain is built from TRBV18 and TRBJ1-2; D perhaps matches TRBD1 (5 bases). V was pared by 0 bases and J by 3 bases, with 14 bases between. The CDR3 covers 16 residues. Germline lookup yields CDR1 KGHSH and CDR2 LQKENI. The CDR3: CASSPPNLGDDYGYTF. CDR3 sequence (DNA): TGTGCCAGCTCACCACCAAATTTAGGGGACGACTATGGCTACACCTTC.

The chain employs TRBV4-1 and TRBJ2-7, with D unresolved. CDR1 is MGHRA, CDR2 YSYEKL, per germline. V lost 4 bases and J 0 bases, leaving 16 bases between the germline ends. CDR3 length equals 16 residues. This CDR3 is CASSLYHDLTSYEQYF. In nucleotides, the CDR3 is TGCGCCAGCAGCCTCTACCACGACTTAACCTCCTACGAGCAGTACTTC.

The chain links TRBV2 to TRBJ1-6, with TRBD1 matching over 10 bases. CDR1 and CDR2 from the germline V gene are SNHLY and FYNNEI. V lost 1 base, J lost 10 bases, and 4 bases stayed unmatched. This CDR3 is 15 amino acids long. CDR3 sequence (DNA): TGTGCCAGCAGTGAAGAGGGACAGGGGCTCTCACCCCTCCACTTT. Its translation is CASSEEGQGLSPLHF. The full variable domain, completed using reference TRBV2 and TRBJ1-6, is EPEVTQTPSHQVTQMGQEVILRCVPISNHLYFYWYRQILGQKVEFLVSFYNNEISEKSEIFDDQFSVERPDGSNFTLKIRSTKLEDSAMYFCASSEEGQGLSPLHFGNGTRLTVT.

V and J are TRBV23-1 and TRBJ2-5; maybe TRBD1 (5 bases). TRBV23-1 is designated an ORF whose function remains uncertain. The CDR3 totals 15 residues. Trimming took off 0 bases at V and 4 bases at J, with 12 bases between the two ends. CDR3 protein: CASSQSRQQPETQYF. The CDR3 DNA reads TGCGCCAGCAGTCAATCTCGACAGCAACCAGAGACCCAGTACTTC.

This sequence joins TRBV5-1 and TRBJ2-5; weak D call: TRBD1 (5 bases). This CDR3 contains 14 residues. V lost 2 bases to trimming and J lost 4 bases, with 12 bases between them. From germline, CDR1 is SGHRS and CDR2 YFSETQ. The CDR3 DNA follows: TGCGCCAGCAGCTTCGCAGGGAATGGAGAGACCCAGTACTTC. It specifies CASSFAGNGETQYF.

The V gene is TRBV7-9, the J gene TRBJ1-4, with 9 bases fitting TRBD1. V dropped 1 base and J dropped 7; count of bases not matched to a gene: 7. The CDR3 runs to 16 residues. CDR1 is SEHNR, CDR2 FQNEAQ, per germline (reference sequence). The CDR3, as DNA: TGTGCCAGCAGCTTAGTGGGGGGGACAGGGTTTGAAAAACTGTTTTTT. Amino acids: CASSLVGGTGFEKLFF.

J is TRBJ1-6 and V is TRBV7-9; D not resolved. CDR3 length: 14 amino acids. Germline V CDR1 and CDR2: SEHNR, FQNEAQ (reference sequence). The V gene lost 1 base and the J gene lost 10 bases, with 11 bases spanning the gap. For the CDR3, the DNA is TGTGCCAGCAGCTTAGTGGTAGGGTCGTCACCCCTCCACTTT. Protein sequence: CASSLVVGSSPLHF. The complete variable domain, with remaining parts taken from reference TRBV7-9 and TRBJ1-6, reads DTGVSQNPRHKITKRGQNVTFRCDPISEHNRLYWYRQTLGQGPEFLTYFQNEAQLEKSRLLSDRFSAERPKGSFSTLEIQRTEQGDSAMYLCASSLVVGSSPLHFGNGTRLTVT.

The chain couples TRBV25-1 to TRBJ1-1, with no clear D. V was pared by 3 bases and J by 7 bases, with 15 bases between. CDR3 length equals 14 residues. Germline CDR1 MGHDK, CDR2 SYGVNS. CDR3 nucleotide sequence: TGTGCCAGCAGTGACAGGACCGCGCCGTTTGAAGCTTTCTTT. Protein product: CASSDRTAPFEAFF.

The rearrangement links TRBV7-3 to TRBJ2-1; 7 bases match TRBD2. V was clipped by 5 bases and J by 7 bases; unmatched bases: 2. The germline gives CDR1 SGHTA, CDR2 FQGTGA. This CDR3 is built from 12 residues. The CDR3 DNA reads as TGTGCCAGCAGCCCCGGGAGGAATGAGCAGTTCTTC. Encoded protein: CASSPGRNEQFF. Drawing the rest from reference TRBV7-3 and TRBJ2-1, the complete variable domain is GAGVSQTPSNKVTEKGKYVELRCDPISGHTALYWYRQSLGQGPEFLIYFQGTGAADDSGLPNDRFFAVRPEGSVSTLKIQRTERGDSAVYLCASSPGRNEQFFGPGTRLTVL.

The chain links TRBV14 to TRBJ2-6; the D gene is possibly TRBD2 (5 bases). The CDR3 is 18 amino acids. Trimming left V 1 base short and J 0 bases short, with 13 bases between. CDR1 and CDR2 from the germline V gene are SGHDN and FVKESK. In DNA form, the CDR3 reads TGTGCCAGCAGCCAAGGCCCCGGGAACCACTCTGGGGCCAACGTCCTGACTTTC. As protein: CASSQGPGNHSGANVLTF.

The CDR3 here is CASSLGGGTEAFF. In DNA, the CDR3 is TGTGCCAGCAGCTTGGGAGGGGGCACTGAAGCTTTCTTT. The chain employs TRBV5-6 and TRBJ1-1, with D possibly matching TRBD1 (6 bases). Germline-derived CDR1 and CDR2 are SGHDT and YYEEEE. V was shortened by 0 bases and J by 4 bases, with 7 bases between the two germline ends. The CDR3 has 13 residues. The entire variable domain, with the rest obtained from reference TRBV5-6 and TRBJ1-1, is as follows: DAGVTQSPTHLIKTRGQQVTLRCSPKSGHDTVSWYQQALGQGPQFIFQYYEEEERQRGNFPDRFSGHQFPNYSSELNVNALLLGDSALYLCASSLGGGTEAFFGQGTRLTVV.

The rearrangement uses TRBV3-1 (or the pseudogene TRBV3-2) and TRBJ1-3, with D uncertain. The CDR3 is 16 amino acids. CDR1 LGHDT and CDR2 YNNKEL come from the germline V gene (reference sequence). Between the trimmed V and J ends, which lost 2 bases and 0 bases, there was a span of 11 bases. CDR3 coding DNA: TGTGCCAGCAGCCAAAATGAACCGACCTCTGGAAACACCATATATTTT. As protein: CASSQNEPTSGNTIYF.

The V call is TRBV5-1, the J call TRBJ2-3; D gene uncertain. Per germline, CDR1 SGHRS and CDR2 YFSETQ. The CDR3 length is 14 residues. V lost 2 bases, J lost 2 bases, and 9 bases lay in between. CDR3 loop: CASSLERFTDTQYF. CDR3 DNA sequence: TGCGCCAGCAGCTTAGAAAGATTCACAGATACGCAGTATTTT.

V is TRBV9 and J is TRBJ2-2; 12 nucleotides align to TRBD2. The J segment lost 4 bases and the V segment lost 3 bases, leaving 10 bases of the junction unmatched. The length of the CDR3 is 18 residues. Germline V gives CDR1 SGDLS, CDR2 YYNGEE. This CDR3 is CASSASTSGGRGTGELFF. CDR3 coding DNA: TGTGCCAGCAGCGCCTCGACTAGCGGGGGCCGGGGCACCGGGGAGCTGTTTTTT.

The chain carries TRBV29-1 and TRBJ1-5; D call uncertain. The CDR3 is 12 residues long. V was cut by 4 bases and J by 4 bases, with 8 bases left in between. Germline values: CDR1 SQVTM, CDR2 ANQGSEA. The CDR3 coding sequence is TGCAGCGTTGGGACGGGTAATCAGCCCCAGCATTTT. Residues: CSVGTGNQPQHF. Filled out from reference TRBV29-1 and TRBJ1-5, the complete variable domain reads SAVISQKPSRDICQRGTSLTIQCQVDSQVTMMFWYRQQPGQSLTLIATANQGSEATYESGFVIDKFPISRPNLTFSTLTVSNMSPEDSSIYLCSVGTGNQPQHFGDGTRLSIL.

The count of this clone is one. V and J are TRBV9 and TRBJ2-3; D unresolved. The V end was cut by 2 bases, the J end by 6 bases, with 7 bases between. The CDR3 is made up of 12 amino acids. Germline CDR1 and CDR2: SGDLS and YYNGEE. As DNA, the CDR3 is TGTGCCAGCAGCGTCTACGGGGATACGCAGTATTTT. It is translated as CASSVYGDTQYF.

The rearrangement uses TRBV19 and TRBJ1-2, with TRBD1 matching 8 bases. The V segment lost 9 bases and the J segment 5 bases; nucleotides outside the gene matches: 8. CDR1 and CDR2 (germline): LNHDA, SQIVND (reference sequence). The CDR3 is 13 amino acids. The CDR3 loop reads CASTSRTGYGYTF. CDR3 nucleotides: TGTGCCAGCACCTCGAGGACAGGGTATGGCTACACCTTC.

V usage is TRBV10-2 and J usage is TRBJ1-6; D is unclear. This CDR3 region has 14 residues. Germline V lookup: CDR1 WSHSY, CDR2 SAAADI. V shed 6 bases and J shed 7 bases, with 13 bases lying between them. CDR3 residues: CASRDWAANSPLHF. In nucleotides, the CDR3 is TGCGCCAGCAGGGACTGGGCCGCGAATTCACCCCTCCACTTT.

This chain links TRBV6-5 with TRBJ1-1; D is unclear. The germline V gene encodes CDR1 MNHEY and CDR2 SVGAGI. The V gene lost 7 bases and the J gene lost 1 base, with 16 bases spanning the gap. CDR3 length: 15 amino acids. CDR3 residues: CASTMGARANTEAFF. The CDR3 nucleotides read TGTGCCAGCACCATGGGCGCGAGAGCGAACACTGAAGCTTTCTTT.